This T cell receptor beta chain was identified during a study of blood T cell repertoires in COVID-19 (TCRdb year 2020). General notes on the study: Samples from collaborators originated in the United States, Italy and Spain and spanned both the acute and convalescent phases of COVID-19. The material from the prospective study consisted of cDNA or gDNA derived from T cells, B-cell-depleted T cells, or PBMCs. Subjects who had been exposed to COVID-19, were actively infected with it, or had recovered from it provided the deeply sampled blood TCRbeta repertoires that made up the dataset. A freely available public database, intended as a resource for researchers studying the immune response to SARS-CoV-2, is where the repertoires were released. The samples were drawn from two sources: the first 160 participants of the ongoing ImmuneRACE study, and fewer than 1,500 subjects contributed by 6 global collaborators. Nearly every sample came with metadata listing a de-identified subject ID, COVID-19 status, age in years and sex. HLA class I and class II types, where available, came from metadata supplied by the sample provider rather than from assay-based typing. General study outcomes and caveats: The amount of clinical and demographic metadata varied by source and participant and was provided uncurated.

Enrolling through a virtual design, the prospective study's participants ranged in age from roughly 18 to 95 years and lived across 20 to 25 United States geographic areas. In the prospective study, cohorts were assigned on the basis of participant-reported clinical history obtained from a screening survey and a study questionnaire. ImmuneRACE Cohort 3 recovered participants were defined by two consecutive negative NP/OP PCR tests, healthcare professional clearance, or symptom resolution. Mobile phlebotomists in the prospective study collected whole blood, serum and a nasopharyngeal or oropharyngeal swab from every participant. Prospective study participants could optionally give additional blood draws and questionnaires over an approximately two-month period. Before DNA extraction, blood samples from the prospective study were shipped at room temperature or frozen. The CDR3 numbers 13 residues from cysteine through phenylalanine. The sequence is cut down to CDR3 DNA, 39 bases in frame from base 1. The germline V gene specifies MDHEN as CDR1 and SYDVKM as CDR2. V is shortened by 3 bases, J by 2 bases, and the region joining them spans 6 bases.

TCRbeta CDR3 regions were amplified from genomic DNA using the immunoSEQ Assay, a bias-controlled multiplex PCR. The authors processed their data as follows. Nucleated cell counts per sample were estimated from amplification of reference gene primers within the assay. Sequence reads were collapsed and filtered to measure the absolute abundance of every unique TCRbeta CDR3 rearrangement. For each sample, productive Simpson clonality was calculated as the square root of Simpson's diversity index across productive rearrangements. The clones in this table, taken by TCRdb from immuneACCESS, are in-frame only. Not every clone is retained; where verified, under half of the shortfall comes from an unresolved V gene, and the cause of the rest is unknown. V and J calls and clone size follow that table, whereas D and trimming were derived from the DNA. This sample holds 150,000 to 200,000 clones; 88% were observed only once. Of the sample, roughly 10% is held by the ten largest clones.

Concerning this clone: Its antigen is not yet known. No quality values exist for individual bases; no much larger clone is one base distant.

Specimen: PBMCs or T cells enriched from blood (not recorded which). The sequence joins TRBV28 to TRBJ2-3, with TRBD2 as a weak D call on 5 bases. This sequence was found in a young woman who had recovered from COVID-19. The sequenced DNA is TGTGCCAGCAGTTTGGGAGACACAGATACGCAGTATTTT. Its translation reads: CASSLGDTDTQYF.